The 8 T cell receptor beta chains presented below share a single source sample, sequenced in a study of long-term antiretroviral therapy in people with HIV. The assay used was immunoSEQ (version v3.0), run at survey level. Clones were read by immunoSEQ multiplex PCR, and TCRdb kept only the in-frame ones, dropping some. The repertoire holds approximately 22,000 clones, with approximately 86% as singletons. Sequences were derived from unsorted PBMCs, sampled 1.3 years after starting antiretroviral therapy. Every receptor here comes from a man in his sixties with HIV.

This chain joins TRBV2 and TRBJ1-5; no clear D gene. The CDR3 spans 14 residues. Trimming left V 4 bases short and J 7 bases short, with 14 bases between. Germline V CDR1 and CDR2: SNHLY, FYNNEI. CDR3 nucleotide sequence: TGTGCCAGCAGTGGTCCCAGTGTTTTGCAGCCCCAGCATTTT. This gives the protein CASSGPSVLQPQHF.

V gene TRBV27 combines with J gene TRBJ2-4; D might be TRBD2 (5 bases). The CDR3 consists of 15 residues. V lost 1 base and J 5 bases, leaving 12 bases between the germline ends. Germline assignment: CDR1 MNHEY and CDR2 SMNVEV (reference sequence). The CDR3, as DNA: TGTGCCAGCAGTTTATTTCGGGGTGCTGAAAACATTCAGTACTTC. This encodes CASSLFRGAENIQYF.

This sequence joins TRBV5-1 and TRBJ1-4; D unclear. The germline gives CDR1 SGHRS, CDR2 YFSETQ. The CDR3 has 15 amino acids. V lost 0 bases and J lost 0, with 6 bases in between. The CDR3 here is CASSLVRSTNEKLFF. Written as DNA, the CDR3 is TGCGCCAGCAGCTTGGTCAGATCAACTAATGAAAAACTGTTTTTT.

The chain has TRBV5-1 and TRBJ1-2, with D unresolved. The CDR3 has 14 residues. Germline V gene data show CDR1 as SGHRS and CDR2 as YFSETQ. The germline V and J ends were trimmed by 0 bases and 5 bases, with 11 bases remaining between them. The CDR3 region has the DNA TGCGCCAGCAGCTTGGGGGAGCCTGGGTATGGCTACACCTTC. Protein product: CASSLGEPGYGYTF.

The V and J genes are TRBV5-1 and TRBJ1-5; 7 nucleotides align to TRBD1. CDR1 is SGHRS and CDR2 is YFSETQ in the germline V gene. The CDR3 has 17 residues. J was trimmed by 2 bases and V by 4 bases; bases with no gene match: 12. The CDR3 sequence: CASSIQGGPRGNQPQHF. The CDR3 DNA reads TGCGCCAGCAGCATTCAGGGGGGCCCCAGAGGCAATCAGCCCCAGCATTTT.

The rearrangement links TRBV27 to TRBJ2-3, with D perhaps TRBD1 (6 bases). The CDR3 loop spans 15 amino acids. V lost 3 bases to trimming and J lost 1 base, with 11 bases between them. Germline values: CDR1 MNHEY, CDR2 SMNVEV (reference sequence). CDR3 sequence (DNA): TGTGCCAGCAGTTTGTTGACAGGAGGCACAGATACGCAGTATTTT. It translates to CASSLLTGGTDTQYF.

The V call is TRBV6-1, the J call TRBJ2-7; D unclear. The CDR3 loop spans 18 amino acids. Germline V lookup: CDR1 MNHNS, CDR2 SASEGT. The V gene lost 2 bases and the J gene lost 3 bases, with 23 bases spanning the gap. The DNA of the CDR3 is TGTGCCAGCAGTGAATATCAGGCCGTTGAGGCTTGGATCTACGAGCAGTACTTC. It yields the protein CASSEYQAVEAWIYEQYF.

The V gene is TRBV20-1, the J gene TRBJ2-5; tentatively, D is TRBD1 (6 bases). The germline gives CDR1 DFQATT, CDR2 SNEGSKA (reference sequence). CDR3 size: 11 residues. Here the CDR3 reads CRVGAGETQYF. The CDR3 coding sequence is TGCAGGGTGGGGGCCGGGGAGACCCAGTACTTC.